A selection of T cell receptor beta chains follows, all from one sample in a study of blood T cells in healthy people across ages. TCRdb redid the calling of the 5' RACE reads with MiXCR, one entry per CDR3 protein. The top ten clones hold around a sixth of a sample with more than 800,000 distinct CDR3 sequences, 29% of them seen once. Sequencing was carried out using blood. The source is a woman of 80 years or more in good health. Each CDR3 is given with its conserved first and last residue. D genes are given only for firm matches. Rows may omit the clone size; those that give it use once, few, many or a size class.

>NA|NA|TRBV11-2
CASSLEGGVGTEAFF
>NA|many|TRBV7-2
CASRPGRGWNEQFF
>TRBD1|NA|TRBV7-9
CASSRRGTGAPGSTDTQYF
>NA|many|TRBV10-3
CAISELPGRGGSDTQYF
>TRBD1|few|TRBV6-1
CASRTSGQGVDTQYF
>NA|many|TRBV9
CASSADGNYGYTF
>NA|NA|TRBV12-3/TRBV12-4
CASSSRALGDYGYTF
>NA|NA|TRBV11-2
CASSSPSGVSGETQYF
>TRBD1|NA|TRBV5-4
CASSSTPTGGANEQYF
>TRBD2|NA|TRBV12-3/TRBV12-4
CASTGVTGGIRETQFF
>NA|NA|TRBV12-3/TRBV12-4
CASSLRGANTEAFF
>NA|many|TRBV7-2
CASSPAGRRETQYF
>NA|once|TRBV3-1
CASSPQSSSEAFF
>NA|few|TRBV6-2/TRBV6-3
CASSGTLITGELFF
>TRBD2|many|TRBV6-5
CASSYGRGRRNEQFF
>NA|NA|TRBV7-2
CASSQDGSNYGYTF
>NA|many|TRBV12-3/TRBV12-4
CASSKTTGYLRAFF
>NA|many|TRBV11-2
CASSLNNPRSTDTQYF
>NA|many|TRBV20-1
CSAYGQSQETQYF
>NA|NA|TRBV2
CASGAGADMSYTF
>TRBD2|many|TRBV7-2
CASSPPGLASHNEQFF
>NA|many|TRBV3-1
CASSYPGKNYEQYF
>TRBD1|NA|TRBV5-1
CASSPRGQGFNEQFF
>TRBD2|NA|TRBV7-3
CASSLFESGGAYNEQFF
>NA|many|TRBV15
CATSRVAGVSYEQYF
>NA|few|TRBV30
CAWSAVGQSSYNEQFF
>NA|many|TRBV12-3/TRBV12-4
CASSTTDNEQFF
>NA|NA|TRBV18
CASSPTQGATEAFF
>TRBD2|NA|TRBV6-5
CASSYGAGGNHNEQYF
>TRBD1|many|TRBV29-1
CSVGDRGNQPQHF
>NA|NA|TRBV24-1
CAASSGSNTEAFF
>TRBD1|few|TRBV7-2
CASSLLPQGGYTEAFF
>TRBD1|many|TRBV18
CASSSDRVPGANVLTF
>NA|many|TRBV20-1
CSATDGSNYGYTF
>TRBD1|NA|TRBV12-3/TRBV12-4
CASSLEGQGAGETQYF
>TRBD2|NA|TRBV7-3
CASSSEGTSGTTRDTQYF
>NA|many|TRBV28
CASGGGKNIQYF
>NA|NA|TRBV6-2/TRBV6-3
CASSDVGYGYTF
>TRBD2|NA|TRBV7-2
CAGSSGLAGGNEQFF
>NA|NA|TRBV6-5
CASSQDRGRYNEQFF
>NA|many|TRBV19
CASSISRGQANVLTF